The clone carrying this T cell receptor (beta chain) was found a few times. Its target is unknown. This entry is derived from a study of CD8 T cells in ankylosing spondylitis. The CDR3 is 15 amino acids. Germline CDR1 LNHDA, CDR2 SQIVND (reference sequence). The ends were cut back, 5 bases at V and 5 bases at J, with 17 bases in the middle. TCRdb called the 5' RACE reads again in MiXCR, with one record for every CDR3 protein. The sample yields approximately 550,000 distinct CDR3 sequences, approximately 11% seen once. Whole-study findings and limits: Typical of ankylosing spondylitis blood, it appeared, was a TCR beta motif of eight highly homologous variants.

The source material was blood, either unsorted or a sorted T cell fraction (not recorded which). V gene TRBV19 combines with J gene TRBJ2-3, with D perhaps matching TRBD2 (5 bases). This TCR came from a male donor with ankylosing spondylitis. CDR3 region: CASSSRRGFEDTQYF. Written as DNA, the CDR3 is TGTGCCAGTAGTTCACGGAGAGGGTTTGAAGATACGCAGTATTTT.